This T cell receptor (beta chain) was observed in a study of beta chain features in type 1 diabetes. Notes on the study in general: Healthy donors had naive, central memory and Treg TCRB repertoires that appeared less similar than those seen among patients. The study found moderately but significantly shorter TCRB CDR3s in all four CD4+ subsets of Type 1 diabetes patients.

Details on this clone: Its specificity is unknown.

As every portion of the isolated RNA was reverse transcribed, the sequencing read expressed TCRB transcripts. Profiled with immunoSEQ multiplex PCR; TCRdb holds only in-frame clones, not every one. The sample consists of under 200,000 clones, 8% to 9.5% of them appearing once. With 3 bases clipped from V and 8 bases from J, the junction kept 8 bases outside the gene matches. CDR3 size: 14 residues. Germline CDR1 and CDR2: MDHEN and SYDVKM. V and J are TRBV28 and TRBJ1-2, with 8 bases matching TRBD1. The sequencing input was central memory CD4+ T cells from blood. The TCR sequence derives from a woman aged 18 to 35 with type 1 diabetes. The DNA of the CDR3 is TGTGCCAGCAGTTTCAACCGGGACAGGAGCGGCTACACCTTC. As protein: CASSFNRDRSGYTF.